This TCR beta chain was obtained from a study of shared clonotypes between healthy human individuals. The CDR3 covers 16 residues. Germline CDR1 and CDR2: SGHAT and FQNNGV. Deletions cut 1 base from V and 1 base from J, with 13 bases between. Only in-frame clones appear in the TCRdb table, and some are missing; sequencing was by immunoSEQ multiplex PCR. The data contain some 1.5 million clones, roughly 97% of them singletons. The specimen sequenced was naive CD4+ T cells sorted from blood. Subset: CD45RA+ positively selected. The chain combines TRBV11-2 with TRBJ1-1; a possible D gene is TRBD1 (5 bases). The receptor was isolated from a man in his thirties or forties in good health. In nucleotides, the CDR3 is TGTGCCAGCAGCTTAGCTCGGGGCACTGGGAACACTGAAGCTTTCTTT. Translation gives CASSLARGTGNTEAFF.